One and the same sample provided the 5 T cell receptor beta chains below, sequenced in a study of blood T cell repertoires in COVID-19. TCRdb's table, derived via immunoSEQ multiplex PCR, lists solely in-frame clones and lacks some. The repertoire holds roughly 400,000 clones, with approximately 87% as singletons. Sequencing was performed on PBMCs or T cells enriched from blood (not recorded which). These receptors all stem from a woman in her forties or fifties who had recovered from COVID-19.

V and J are TRBV30 and TRBJ1-6; D is perhaps TRBD1 (5 bases). There are 13 residues in the CDR3. Germline V lookup: CDR1 GTSNPN, CDR2 SVGIG (reference sequence). V was pared by 3 bases and J by 6 bases, with 9 bases between. This CDR3 reads CAWRMGGNSPLHF. The CDR3 region has the DNA TGTGCCTGGAGAATGGGGGGTAATTCACCCCTCCACTTT.

This clone showed up just once. The genes are TRBV2 and TRBJ1-5; TRBD1 might be the D (5 bases). The CDR3 sequence is 16 residues long. Germline CDR1 reads SNHLY; CDR2 reads FYNNEI. The germline V and J ends were trimmed by 2 bases and 0 bases, with 11 bases remaining between them. The CDR3 spells CASSEQGEYSNQPQHF. The CDR3 coding sequence is TGTGCCAGCAGTGAACAGGGCGAGTATAGCAATCAGCCCCAGCATTTT.

This chain links TRBV6-2 or TRBV6-3 with TRBJ1-2; D might be TRBD1 (6 bases). Germline CDR1 is MNHEY and CDR2 is SVGEGT. V was trimmed by 0 bases and J by 2 bases, leaving 13 bases between them. The CDR3 spans 16 residues. This chain's CDR3 is CASSYSSVGHNYGYTF. As DNA, the CDR3 is TGTGCCAGCAGTTACTCGAGCGTGGGACACAACTATGGCTACACCTTC.

The CDR3 sequence: CASSEGLDTGELFF. CDR3 DNA sequence: TGTGCCAGCAGTGAAGGACTAGACACCGGGGAGCTGTTTTTT. The chain couples TRBV6-1 to TRBJ2-2; possible D gene TRBD2, 6 bases. V lost 1 base to trimming and J lost 3 bases, with 6 bases between them. Per germline, CDR1 MNHNS and CDR2 SASEGT. CDR3 length: 14 residues.

This sequence joins TRBV18 and TRBJ2-5, with 12 bases lining up with TRBD2. The CDR3 is 15 amino acids. Germline CDR1 KGHSH, CDR2 LQKENI. J lost 5 bases, V lost 8 bases, and 9 bases had no gene match. The chain's CDR3 is CASPRTSGDRETQYF. The CDR3 DNA reads TGTGCCAGCCCGAGGACTAGCGGGGACCGTGAGACCCAGTACTTC.